The clone carrying this T cell receptor (beta chain) was seen many times. This specimen belongs to a study of early T cells in non-severe SARS-CoV-2 infection. Overall study: The input, bulk RNA from unsorted whole blood, was sequenced, and chains were unpaired.

Unmatched junction bases numbered 25, after V lost 7 bases and J lost 3 bases. This CDR3 is built from 20 residues. Germline V lookup: CDR1 ENHRY, CDR2 SYGVKD. The protocol attached unique molecular identifiers to individual cDNA molecules. One entry per CDR3 protein, called by TCRdb with MiXCR from the 5' RACE reads. The sample holds roughly 97,000 distinct CDR3 sequences, 9.5% to 12% seen once. This sequence joins TRBV10-3 and TRBJ2-3; TRBD2 matches at 7 bases. The receptor comes from an adult who was a healthcare worker with PCR-confirmed SARS-CoV-2 infection or an uninfected control (not recorded which). The starting material was whole blood, obtained at baseline. The CDR3 coding sequence is TGTGCCATCACCCCCGGGGTAGCGGGTCCCACCTCTAGCACGACAGATACGCAGTATTTT. Protein sequence: CAITPGVAGPTSSTTDTQYF.